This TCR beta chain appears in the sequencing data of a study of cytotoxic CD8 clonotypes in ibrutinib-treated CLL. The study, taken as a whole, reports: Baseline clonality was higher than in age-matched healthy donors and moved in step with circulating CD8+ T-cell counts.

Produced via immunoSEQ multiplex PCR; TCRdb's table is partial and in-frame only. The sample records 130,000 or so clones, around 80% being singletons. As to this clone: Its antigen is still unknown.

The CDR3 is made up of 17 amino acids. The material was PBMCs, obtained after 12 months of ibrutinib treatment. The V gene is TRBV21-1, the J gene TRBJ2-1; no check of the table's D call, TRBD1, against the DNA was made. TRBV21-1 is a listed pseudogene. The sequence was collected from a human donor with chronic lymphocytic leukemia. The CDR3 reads CASSKGEGQSSYNEQFF. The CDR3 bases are TGTGCCAGCAGCAAAGGAGAGGGACAGAGCTCCTACAATGAGCAGTTCTTC.